The 17 T cell receptor beta chains below all came from one sample that was sequenced in a study of blood T cell repertoires in COVID-19. Profiled with immunoSEQ multiplex PCR; TCRdb holds only in-frame clones, not every one. The sample carries around 100,000 clones, approximately 91% recorded once. The sample taken for sequencing was peripheral blood. The receptor set was obtained from a man aged 50 to 59 with acute or convalescent COVID-19.

The CDR3 bases are TGCGCCAGCAGTGGCCGGGACAGGGAACTATGCTACGAGCAGTACTTC. Translated, it gives CASSGRDRELCYEQYF. The rearrangement uses TRBV10-1 and TRBJ2-7; 9 nucleotides line up with TRBD1. Germline loops: CDR1 WNHNN, CDR2 SYGVQD (reference sequence). CDR3 length: 16 amino acids. V was pared by 4 bases and J by 3 bases, with 10 bases of the junction left unmatched.

V and J are TRBV7-6 and TRBJ1-2; the D is unclear. The CDR3 has 16 amino acids. CDR1 and CDR2 (germline): SGHVS, FNYEAQ. V was trimmed by 1 base and J by 2 bases, leaving 14 bases between them. The CDR3 is CASSLGPDKANYGYTF. The DNA of the CDR3 is TGTGCCAGCAGCTTAGGCCCCGACAAGGCCAACTATGGCTACACCTTC.

The V call is TRBV13, the J call TRBJ2-7; D is perhaps TRBD1 (5 bases). Germline V gene lookup returns CDR1 PRHDT and CDR2 FYEKMQ (reference sequence). Trimming cost V 3 bases and J 3 bases, with 15 bases left between them. The CDR3 consists of 15 residues. The DNA for the CDR3 is TGTGCCAGCAGCTTCCACGCGGACATTGACTACGAGCAGTACTTC. Protein product: CASSFHADIDYEQYF. Together with reference TRBV13 and TRBJ2-7, the CDR3 gives the full variable domain: AAGVIQSPRHLIKEKRETATLKCYPIPRHDTVYWYQQGPGQDPQFLISFYEKMQSDKGSIPDRFSAQQFSDYHSELNMSSLELGDSALYFCASSFHADIDYEQYFGPGTRLTVT.

A remark on this clone: Different DNA sequences within this sample yield the same CDR3. The V gene is TRBV27, the J gene TRBJ1-2; tentative D call: TRBD1 (5 bases). CDR1 MNHEY and CDR2 SMNVEV come from the germline V gene (reference sequence). Trimming cost V 5 bases and J 8 bases, with 12 bases left between them. This CDR3 spans 12 amino acids. The CDR3 is CASSLAGRGYTF. For the CDR3, the DNA is TGTGCCAGCAGTCTCGCGGGGCGAGGCTACACCTTC.

The rearrangement links TRBV6-5 to TRBJ2-7; 11 bases match TRBD1. CDR3 size: 14 residues. Per germline, CDR1 MNHEY and CDR2 SVGAGI. V was pared by 7 bases and J by 3 bases, with 5 bases of the junction left unmatched. The CDR3 nucleotides read TGTGCCAGCATAGGACAGGGGGCCAACTACGAGCAGTACTTC. Residues: CASIGQGANYEQYF.

V and J are TRBV5-1 and TRBJ2-7; weak D call: TRBD1 (6 bases). The germline gives CDR1 SGHRS, CDR2 YFSETQ. The V end was cut by 3 bases, the J end by 1 base, with 8 bases between. This CDR3 spans 13 amino acids. In DNA form, the CDR3 reads TGCGCCAGCAGCTCTACAGGGTCCTACGAGCAGTACTTC. Its translation: CASSSTGSYEQYF.

The CDR3 nucleotides are TGTGCCAGCAGCTTACGGGGCGGGGGGGCCAGAAATGAGCAGTTCTTC. Amino acid sequence: CASSLRGGGARNEQFF. The rearrangement uses TRBV7-2 and TRBJ2-1; the match to TRBD2 covers 9 bases. This CDR3 is 16 amino acids long. J lost 7 bases, V lost 2 bases, and 9 bases had no gene match. Germline CDR1 and CDR2: SGHTA and FQGNSA.

The chain couples TRBV4-1 to TRBJ1-4; 9 positions match TRBD1. The CDR3 is 14 residues long. Germline CDR1 reads MGHRA; CDR2 reads YSYEKL. V shed 4 bases and J 10 bases; nucleotides not matched to a gene: 7. The CDR3 nucleotides are TGCGCCAGCAGCCTTCTGACAGGGGGAGGAAAACTGTTTTTT. It specifies CASSLLTGGGKLFF.

This sequence joins TRBV6-5 and TRBJ1-2; 7 bases map to TRBD1. The CDR3 has 14 residues. V lost 4 bases to trimming and J lost 4 bases; unmatched junction nucleotides: 6. From germline, CDR1 is MNHEY and CDR2 SVGAGI. The CDR3 region has the DNA TGTGCCAGCAGTTCAAGGGACAGAGGCTATGGCTACACCTTC. It codes for CASSSRDRGYGYTF.

This rearrangement joins TRBV11-3 to TRBJ1-4, with 9 bases that match TRBD1. V lost 5 bases, J lost 17 bases, and 9 bases stayed unmatched. The CDR3 spans 12 residues. Germline values: CDR1 SGHNT, CDR2 YENEEA. The CDR3 bases are TGTGCCAGCAGCCTCGGGACAGGGAGAAATTTTTTT. It encodes CASSLGTGRNFF.

This CDR3 reads CASSRGGVNEQFF. The CDR3 DNA follows: TGTGCCAGCAGCAGGGGGGGAGTAAATGAGCAGTTCTTC. This sequence joins TRBV7-7 and TRBJ2-1; D might be TRBD2 (7 bases). This CDR3 has 13 amino acids. Between the trimmed V and J ends, which lost 5 bases and 7 bases, there was a span of 12 bases. Per the germline V gene, CDR1 is SSHAT and CDR2 is FNYEAQ (reference sequence).

The chain combines TRBV11-2 with TRBJ1-4, with D possibly being TRBD1 (5 bases). The germline CDR1 and CDR2 sequences are SGHAT and FQNNGV. There are 16 residues in the CDR3. Trimming shortened V by 2 bases and J by 3 bases, and 13 bases separated the two germline ends. The CDR3: CASSLSPDIPNEKLFF. The CDR3 DNA reads TGTGCCAGCAGCTTAAGTCCGGACATCCCTAATGAAAAACTGTTTTTT.

As concerns this clone: Distinct nucleotide sequences in the sample also encode this CDR3. The rearrangement links TRBV11-3 to TRBJ1-6, with unresolved D. The germline gives CDR1 SGHNT, CDR2 YENEEA. V was pared by 0 bases and J by 6 bases, with 12 bases between. The CDR3 contains 16 residues. CDR3 region: CASSLDHGAPNSPLHF. The CDR3 coding sequence is TGTGCCAGCAGCTTAGATCATGGAGCTCCTAATTCACCCCTCCACTTT.

A few counts support this clone. This chain links TRBV27 with TRBJ2-5, with D perhaps TRBD1 (5 bases). Per the germline V gene, CDR1 is MNHEY and CDR2 is SMNVEV (reference sequence). The CDR3 sequence is 14 residues long. The V and J ends lost 6 bases and 0 bases respectively, with 11 bases between them. CDR3 sequence reads: CASSLSDNQETQYF. As DNA, the CDR3 is TGTGCCAGCAGCCTCTCGGACAACCAAGAGACCCAGTACTTC.

The chain joins TRBV5-1 to TRBJ1-1, with D possibly being TRBD1 (5 bases). V was clipped by 0 bases and J by 1 base, with 13 bases between them. CDR3 length: 16 residues. CDR1 is SGHRS and CDR2 is YFSETQ in the germline V gene. CDR3: CASSLADGHQNTEAFF. As DNA, the CDR3 is TGCGCCAGCAGCTTGGCTGACGGACACCAGAACACTGAAGCTTTCTTT.

This clone occurred once. This chain links TRBV18 with TRBJ1-4; 7 nucleotides line up with TRBD1. Unmatched junction bases numbered 6, after V lost 3 bases and J lost 8 bases. The CDR3 has 14 amino acids. CDR1 and CDR2 from the germline V gene are KGHSH and LQKENI. CDR3 protein: CASSPTTGREKLFF. The DNA of the CDR3 is TGTGCCAGCTCACCCACGACAGGGAGGGAAAAACTGTTTTTT. Using reference TRBV18 and TRBJ1-4 for the parts outside the CDR3, the full variable domain is NAGVMQNPRHLVRRRGQEARLRCSPMKGHSHVYWYRQLPEEGLKFMVYLQKENIIDESGMPKERFSAEFPKEGPSILRIQQVVRGDSAAYFCASSPTTGREKLFFGSGTQLSVL.

This chain connects TRBV27 to TRBJ2-3, with 10 bases aligning to TRBD1. The CDR3 has 14 amino acids. The trim removed 7 bases at V and 3 bases at J, leaving 4 bases unmatched. Germline lookup yields CDR1 MNHEY and CDR2 SMNVEV (reference sequence). Here the CDR3 DNA reads TGTGCCAGCACCAAGGGACAGGGGACAGATACGCAGTATTTT. Translated, it gives CASTKGQGTDTQYF.